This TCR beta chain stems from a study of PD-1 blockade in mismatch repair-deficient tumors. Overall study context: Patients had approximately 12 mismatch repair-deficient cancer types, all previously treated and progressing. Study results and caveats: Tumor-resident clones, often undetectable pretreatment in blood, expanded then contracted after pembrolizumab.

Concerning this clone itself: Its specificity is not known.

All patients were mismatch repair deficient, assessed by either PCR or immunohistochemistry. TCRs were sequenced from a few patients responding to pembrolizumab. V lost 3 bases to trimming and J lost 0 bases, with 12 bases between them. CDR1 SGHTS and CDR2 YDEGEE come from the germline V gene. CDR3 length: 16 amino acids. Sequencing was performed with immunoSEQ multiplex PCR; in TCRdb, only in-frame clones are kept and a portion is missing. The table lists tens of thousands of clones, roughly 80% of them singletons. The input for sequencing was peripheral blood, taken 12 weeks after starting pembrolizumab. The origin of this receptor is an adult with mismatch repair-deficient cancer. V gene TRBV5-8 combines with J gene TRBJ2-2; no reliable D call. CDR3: CASSSGRNTNTGELFF. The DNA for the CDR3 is TGTGCCAGCAGCTCCGGACGGAATACGAACACCGGGGAGCTGTTTTTT.